This TCR beta chain was captured by sequencing in a study of T-cell reconstitution after alpha-beta-depleted transplantation in children. This clonotype was detected many times. What it binds is unknown. Regarding the study as a whole: From surviving recipient T cells and thymic progenitors came the high day-60 TCRbeta diversity observed in some patients. T-cell counts and diversity at one year following transplant were attributed mainly to newly produced T cells. Reported findings indicate that, about two months after transplant, alpha-beta T cells came from several hundred expanded clones, which were derived from non-depleted graft cells.

Unique molecular identifiers were used in preparing the TCRbeta library. Via MiXCR, TCRdb re-called the PCR reads, giving one row per CDR3 protein. This sample yields about 300,000 distinct CDR3 sequences, of which over 7% are seen a single time; about 9.3% belongs to the top ten. V lost 5 bases and J lost 6, with 14 bases in between. CDR3 length equals 12 residues. Germline loops: CDR1 DFQATT, CDR2 SNEGSKA (reference sequence). The starting material was peripheral blood, obtained 360 days after TCRalphabeta/CD19-depleted stem cell transplant. The source is a female patient aged 2 to 10 who had a stem cell transplant for Fanconi anemia, so the T cells may come from the graft donor. J is TRBJ2-7 and V is TRBV20-1; no firm D call. The CDR3 DNA follows: TGCAGTGCTCAGCAGTGGTTTGGCGAGCAGTACTTC. Amino acids: CSAQQWFGEQYF.